This TCR beta chain derives from a study of shared clonotypes between healthy human individuals. As for the study in general: CD4 naive cells filled three plates per donor, CD4 memory three, CD8 naive two and CD8 memory one. Study-level points and caveats: Collection of samples was limited to blood; tissue repertoires likely differ. Around 5% of naive CD4 clonotypes were common to four donors.

Sequencing was performed with immunoSEQ multiplex PCR; in TCRdb, only in-frame clones are kept and a portion is missing. The sample has under 1,900,000 clones, around 98.5% seen once. As concerns this clone: Its specificity is unknown.

The investigators split CD4+ cells into a CD45RA+ naive subset and a CD45RA-negative memory subset. CDR1 KGHSH and CDR2 LQKENI come from the germline V gene. Losses at the gene ends were 3 bases for V and 6 bases for J; bases not matched to a gene: 7. The CDR3 runs to 16 residues. This clonotype was sampled from a man aged 30 to 45 in good health. The sample consisted of naive CD4+ T cells sorted from blood. Described subset: CD45RA+ positively selected. The chain couples TRBV18 to TRBJ2-7, with 14 bases matching TRBD2. The CDR3 DNA is TGTGCCAGCTCACCGGGACTAGCGGGAGCTGGGGCCGAGCAGTACTTC. Translated, it gives CASSPGLAGAGAEQYF.